The clone carrying this T cell receptor beta chain was seen a handful of times. This sample is part of a study of blood T cell repertoires in COVID-19. Study context: Some COVID-19 samples were acute and others convalescent; all came from the United States, Italy and Spain.

In Seattle, patients joined the study during active infection and were tracked longitudinally. As processed by the authors: Reference gene primer amplification gave nucleated cell count estimates. Produced via immunoSEQ multiplex PCR; TCRdb's table is partial and in-frame only. V and J calls and clone size come straight from that table; D and trimming were deduced from the DNA. The table has approximately 97,000 clones, roughly 90% seen once. Trimming took 3 bases from V and 6 from J; bases not matched to a gene: 5. CDR1 MNHEY and CDR2 SMNVEV come from the germline V gene (reference sequence). CDR3 size: 15 residues.

The sequencing sample was made of peripheral blood. This sequence was found in a woman aged 45-59 years with COVID-19, enrolled during active disease. J is TRBJ1-2 and V is TRBV27, with TRBD1 matching over 12 bases. The DNA for the CDR3 is TGTGCCAGCAGTTTCACCGGGACAGGGGGCAATGGCTACACCTTC. Its translation is CASSFTGTGGNGYTF.